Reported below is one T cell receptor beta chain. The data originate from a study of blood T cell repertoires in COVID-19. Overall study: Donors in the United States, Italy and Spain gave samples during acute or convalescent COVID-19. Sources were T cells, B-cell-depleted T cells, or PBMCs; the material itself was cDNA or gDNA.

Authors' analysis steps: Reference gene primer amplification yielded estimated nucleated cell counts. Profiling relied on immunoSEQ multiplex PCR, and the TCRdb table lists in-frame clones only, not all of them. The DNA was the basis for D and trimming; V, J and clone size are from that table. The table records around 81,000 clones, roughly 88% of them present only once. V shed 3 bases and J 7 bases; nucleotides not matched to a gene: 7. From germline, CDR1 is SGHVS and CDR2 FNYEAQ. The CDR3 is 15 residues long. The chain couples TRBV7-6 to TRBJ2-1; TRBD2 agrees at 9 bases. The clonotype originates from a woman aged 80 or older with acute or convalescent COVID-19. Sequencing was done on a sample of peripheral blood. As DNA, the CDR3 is TGTGCCAGCAGCTTGGGCGGGGGGGCTGGTAATGAGCAGTTCTTC. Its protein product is CASSLGGGAGNEQFF. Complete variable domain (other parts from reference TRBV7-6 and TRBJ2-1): GAGVSQSPRYKVTKRGQDVALRCDPISGHVSLYWYRQALGQGPEFLTYFNYEAQQDKSGLPNDRFSAERPEGSISTLTIQRTEQRDSAMYRCASSLGGGAGNEQFFGPGTRLTVL.